A single sample gave rise to the 17 T cell receptor beta chains below, sequenced in a study of T-cell reconstitution after alpha-beta-depleted transplantation in children. The TCRbeta library incorporated unique molecular identifiers. TCRdb reanalysed the PCR reads using MiXCR and keeps one entry per CDR3 protein. The table includes about 160,000 distinct CDR3 sequences, around 10% detected once. Sequences were derived from PBMCs, sampled before TCRalphabeta/CD19-depleted stem cell transplant. These TCRs come from a boy aged 2 to 10 with acute myeloid leukemia, due to receive a stem cell transplant.

As for this clonotype: A much larger clone lies a single base off, so this may be a read error. This rearrangement joins TRBV20-1 to TRBJ1-6; no clear D. Germline-derived CDR1 and CDR2 are DFQATT and SNEGSKA (reference sequence). This CDR3 is built from 13 residues. The V and J ends lost 6 bases and 8 bases respectively, with 14 bases between them. The CDR3 DNA is TGCAGTGCGGCCCTCGGCGGGGATTCACCCCTCCACTTT. It translates to CSAALGGDSPLHF.

This clonotype showed up many times. CDR3 in DNA: TGCAGTGCGAGTGCGCAGGGGAGCTTTAGGGAGCAGTTCTTC. Its protein product is CSASAQGSFREQFF. The chain carries TRBV20-1 and TRBJ2-1; D possibly corresponds to TRBD1 (6 bases). Germline V gives CDR1 DFQATT, CDR2 SNEGSKA (reference sequence). The CDR3 runs to 14 residues. Trimming cost V 6 bases and J 10 bases, with 22 bases left between them.

This clonotype was counted only a few times. This chain uses TRBV19 with TRBJ2-4, with unresolved D. The CDR3 contains 13 residues. With 3 bases removed from V and 4 bases from J, the gap between germline ends came to 7 bases. CDR1 is LNHDA and CDR2 is SQIVND in the germline V gene (reference sequence). The DNA of the CDR3 is TGTGCCAGTAGTATTAACAGAAAAAACATTCAGTACTTC. This encodes CASSINRKNIQYF.

This clonotype occurred many times. J is TRBJ2-6 and V is TRBV9; no firm D call. This CDR3 contains 15 residues. The germline V gene encodes CDR1 SGDLS and CDR2 YYNGEE. The V end lost 2 bases, the J end lost 2 bases, and 8 bases lay between the germline ends. The CDR3 nucleotides read TGTGCCAGCAGCGTCTCTGGGGCTGGGGCCAACGTCCTGACTTTC. Protein sequence: CASSVSGAGANVLTF.

This clonotype showed up many times. The chain carries TRBV7-9 and TRBJ2-4; the D call may be TRBD1 or TRBD2 (5 bases each). CDR3 length: 14 amino acids. The V end lost 1 base, the J end lost 3 bases, and 7 bases lay between the germline ends. Germline V gene data show CDR1 as SEHNR and CDR2 as FQNEAQ (reference sequence). This CDR3 reads CASSLGDGKNIQYF. CDR3 DNA: TGTGCCAGCAGCTTAGGGGACGGCAAAAACATTCAGTACTTC.

Ten or more counts support this clonotype. The V call is TRBV28, the J call TRBJ2-1; possibly TRBD1 or TRBD2 for D (7 bases each). Trimming stripped 5 bases from V and 6 bases from J, with 14 bases between. This CDR3 region has 14 residues. The germline V gene encodes CDR1 MDHEN and CDR2 SYDVKM. The CDR3 reads CASSRDREGNEQFF. For the CDR3, the DNA is TGTGCCAGCAGTCGCGACAGGGAGGGCAATGAGCAGTTCTTC.

There are many counts of this clonotype. This chain uses TRBV20-1 with TRBJ1-2; weak D call: TRBD1 (5 bases). Germline V gene sequence: CDR1 DFQATT, CDR2 SNEGSKA (reference sequence). V lost 2 bases and J 2 bases, leaving 15 bases between the germline ends. The CDR3 extends over 15 amino acids. The CDR3: CSARPTTVPNYGYTF. CDR3 in DNA: TGCAGTGCTAGACCAACGACAGTCCCAAACTATGGCTACACCTTC.

Many counts were recorded for this clonotype. V is TRBV29-1 and J is TRBJ2-5; 8 bases line up with TRBD1. CDR1 and CDR2 (germline): SQVTM, ANQGSEA. The J segment lost 4 bases and the V segment lost 6 bases, leaving 1 base of the junction unmatched. The CDR3 contains 11 residues. The CDR3, as DNA: TGCAGCGTCGGGACAGGAGAGACCCAGTACTTC. Its translation: CSVGTGETQYF.

There are many counts of this clonotype. This sequence joins TRBV24-1 and TRBJ2-7; 11 bases agree with TRBD1. CDR1 and CDR2 (germline): KGHDR, SFDVKD. This CDR3 has 15 amino acids. The junction had 4 bases not matched to a gene; V was cut back by 4 bases and J by 3 bases. CDR3 coding DNA: TGTGCCACCAGTGACAGGACAGGGGGCTACTACGAGCAGTACTTC. This codes for CATSDRTGGYYEQYF.

In its sample, this clonotype was seen many times. The rearrangement joins TRBV11-2 to TRBJ2-5; 13 bases align to TRBD2. This CDR3 spans 16 amino acids. V gave up 4 bases and J gave up 7 bases; unmatched junction bases: 9. The V gene's germline CDR1 is SGHAT and CDR2 FQNNGV. The CDR3 DNA sequence: TGTGCCAGCAGCTACGGACTAGCGGGGGCCAGAGGGACCCAGTACTTC. Protein sequence: CASSYGLAGARGTQYF.

This clonotype showed up many times. The chain combines TRBV30 with TRBJ2-7; 7 nucleotides match TRBD1. J lost 6 bases, V lost 1 base, and 3 bases had no gene match. The CDR3 spans 12 residues. Germline loops: CDR1 GTSNPN, CDR2 SVGIG (reference sequence). CDR3 coding DNA: TGTGCCTGGAGTGGACAGGGAACCGAGCAGTACTTC. It encodes CAWSGQGTEQYF.

This clonotype showed up many times. This sequence joins TRBV27 and TRBJ2-1; 10 nucleotides align to TRBD2. Germline V gives CDR1 MNHEY, CDR2 SMNVEV (reference sequence). J lost 2 bases, V lost 4 bases, and 8 bases had no gene match. The CDR3 consists of 17 residues. The CDR3 reads CASSSPGLAEAYNEQFF. The CDR3 nucleotides read TGTGCCAGCAGTTCCCCCGGACTAGCGGAGGCCTACAATGAGCAGTTCTTC.

In its sample, this clonotype was seen many times. CDR3 coding DNA: TGTGCCAGCAGCTTGGCCTGGGCTAGCGGCCAAGAGACCCAGTACTTC. This gives the protein CASSLAWASGQETQYF. The gene calls are TRBV5-4 and TRBJ2-5; 7 positions agree with TRBD2. J was trimmed by 1 base and V by 0 bases; bases with no gene match: 6. This CDR3 is built from 16 residues. Per the germline V gene, CDR1 is SGHNT and CDR2 is YYREEE (reference sequence).

This clonotype was detected many times. This chain links TRBV20-1 with TRBJ2-3, with 9 bases identical to TRBD2. CDR3 length: 14 amino acids. The V gene's germline CDR1 is DFQATT and CDR2 SNEGSKA (reference sequence). V shed 3 bases and J 3 bases; nucleotides not matched to a gene: 4. CDR3: CSASSGSWTDTQYF. CDR3 in DNA: TGCAGTGCTAGTAGCGGGAGCTGGACAGATACGCAGTATTTT.

This clonotype was detected many times. The V call is TRBV18, the J call TRBJ2-2; 7 bases are a match to TRBD2. The CDR3 spans 16 residues. CDR1 is KGHSH and CDR2 is LQKENI in the germline V gene. Trimming cost V 2 bases and J 7 bases; bases outside gene matches: 10. CDR3 nucleotide sequence: TGTGCCAGCTCACCATTTACCAGCGGGGAGATCGGGGAGCTGTTTTTT. It is translated as CASSPFTSGEIGELFF.

The V call is TRBV6-6, the J call TRBJ2-2; a possible D gene is TRBD2 (6 bases). Germline values: CDR1 MNHNY, CDR2 SVGAGI (reference sequence). This CDR3 spans 14 amino acids. The V end was cut by 6 bases, the J end by 1 base, with 9 bases between. The CDR3 coding sequence is TGTGCCAGCAGGACGGGACTGAACACCGGGGAGCTGTTTTTT. Translation gives CASRTGLNTGELFF.

This clonotype was found many times. The gene calls are TRBV2 and TRBJ2-7, with 12 nucleotides matching TRBD2. Germline lookup yields CDR1 SNHLY and CDR2 FYNNEI. With V trimmed by 5 bases and J by 2 bases, 4 bases remained unmatched. The CDR3 has 15 residues. This CDR3 is CASSPPSGRAYEQYF. The CDR3 DNA sequence: TGTGCCAGCAGTCCGCCTAGCGGGAGGGCCTACGAGCAGTACTTC.